Below, one T cell receptor (beta chain) is given with its context. The data were taken from a study of T cells expressing NK-cell markers. Study-level information: From sorted CD3+CD56+NKG2C+, CD3+CD56+NKG2C- and CD3+CD56-NKG2C+ T cells came the TCR beta repertoires.

With the 5' RACE reads reprocessed, TCRdb shows one record per CDR3 protein and no DNA. The sample totals about 540,000 distinct CDR3 sequences. Looked up from germline, CDR1 is LGHNA and CDR2 is YNFKEQ. This CDR3 has 16 residues. The rearrangement uses TRBV4-2 and TRBJ1-1. Sequencing used blood T cells: a sorted CD56 or NKG2C T cell subset, CD4+ or CD8+ T cells, or bulk PBMC T cells (not recorded which). This TCR came from a man younger than 35 in good health. The CDR3 region is CASSQDRPLFPTEAFF.